The 10 T cell receptor beta chains reported below all come from one sample, sequenced in a study of T cells in Graves' hyperthyroidism and ophthalmopathy. Amplification targeted TCR beta CDR3 regions from RNA transcripts. Primed by the HTBI set, a first-round RT-PCR was run on the TCR CDR3. One entry per CDR3 protein, called by TCRdb with MiXCR from the multiplex PCR reads. The sample holds roughly 400,000 distinct CDR3 sequences, less than 20% seen once. Material: blood. These receptors all stem from a woman aged 18-29 years with Graves' hyperthyroidism that later progressed to Graves' ophthalmopathy.

The rearrangement links TRBV7-9 to TRBJ2-5, with unresolved D. V was clipped by 5 bases and J by 2 bases, with 9 bases between them. The CDR3 contains 13 residues. The V gene's germline CDR1 is SEHNR and CDR2 FQNEAQ (reference sequence). CDR3 protein: CASSPSGQETQYF. The CDR3 DNA is TGTGCCAGCAGCCCTTCAGGACAAGAGACCCAGTACTTC.

This clonotype was observed many times. The rearrangement uses TRBV12-3 or TRBV12-4 and TRBJ1-1; no clear D gene. The CDR3 has 12 residues. Deletions cut 6 bases from V and 11 bases from J, with 16 bases between. CDR3 sequence: CASRDSGSGAFF. The DNA of the CDR3 is TGTGCCAGCAGGGATTCAGGATCGGGTGCTTTCTTT.

This clonotype was found many times. The rearrangement links TRBV7-9 to TRBJ2-1, with 10 bases lining up with TRBD2. The junction had 7 bases not matched to a gene; V was cut back by 4 bases and J by 7 bases. Germline CDR1 SEHNR, CDR2 FQNEAQ (reference sequence). This CDR3 is built from 15 residues. The CDR3 here is CASSYGLADTNEQFF. In DNA form, the CDR3 reads TGTGCCAGCAGCTACGGACTAGCGGATACTAATGAGCAGTTCTTC.

This clonotype was detected only a few times. The chain employs TRBV28 and TRBJ2-2; 13 bases are shared with TRBD2. V lost 2 bases to trimming and J lost 1 base; unmatched junction nucleotides: 13. The CDR3 spans 21 residues. Germline values: CDR1 MDHEN, CDR2 SYDVKM. The CDR3, as DNA: TGTGCCAGCAGTTTAGAAGCGGTCGGACTAGCGGGAGAATGGAACACCGGGGAGCTGTTTTTT. The encoded protein is CASSLEAVGLAGEWNTGELFF.

This clonotype was picked up many times. The chain employs TRBV30 and TRBJ1-5, with no clear D. CDR3 size: 13 residues. Per the germline V gene, CDR1 is GTSNPN and CDR2 is SVGIG (reference sequence). Trimming left V 3 bases short and J 4 bases short, with 10 bases between. The CDR3 coding sequence is TGTGCCTGGAGCACGACTGCGAATCAGCCCCAGCATTTT. It codes for CAWSTTANQPQHF.

The sample holds many counts of this clonotype. The chain combines TRBV2 with TRBJ2-2, with TRBD2 identical over 11 bases. V lost 3 bases, J lost 4 bases, and 1 base stayed unmatched. Germline V gene data show CDR1 as SNHLY and CDR2 as FYNNEI. The CDR3 contains 15 residues. In DNA, the CDR3 is TGTGCCAGCAGTGAGGGGACTAGCGGCACCGGGGAGCTGTTTTTT. Residues: CASSEGTSGTGELFF.

The chain is built from TRBV24-1 and TRBJ2-7, with TRBD1 identical over 9 bases. This CDR3 has 15 amino acids. In germline, CDR1 is KGHDR, CDR2 SFDVKD. V dropped 6 bases and J dropped 5; count of bases not matched to a gene: 10. CDR3 in amino acids: CATSSPGQGVNEQYF. DNA of the CDR3: TGTGCCACCAGTTCTCCGGGACAGGGTGTCAACGAGCAGTACTTC.

The V gene is TRBV29-1, the J gene TRBJ2-6; weak D call: TRBD2 (6 bases). CDR3 length equals 17 residues. The germline V and J ends were trimmed by 1 base and 2 bases, with 15 bases remaining between them. The V gene's germline CDR1 is SQVTM and CDR2 ANQGSEA. Here the CDR3 DNA reads TGCAGCGTTGAAGCCGGGAGCCGTAGAGCTGGGGCCAACGTCCTGACTTTC. It encodes CSVEAGSRRAGANVLTF.

The genes are TRBV7-9 and TRBJ1-5, with no clear D. V was cut by 0 bases and J by 7 bases, with 4 bases left in between. The CDR3 sequence is 12 residues long. The germline V gene encodes CDR1 SEHNR and CDR2 FQNEAQ (reference sequence). Here the CDR3 reads CASSLAHQPQHF. Written as DNA, the CDR3 is TGTGCCAGCAGCTTAGCGCACCAGCCCCAGCATTTT.

This clonotype was counted between two and nine times. This chain links TRBV20-1 with TRBJ2-3; possibly TRBD1 for D (6 bases). The length of the CDR3 is 15 residues. The V and J ends lost 0 bases and 3 bases respectively, with 13 bases between them. Germline CDR1 DFQATT, CDR2 SNEGSKA (reference sequence). The CDR3: CSARDHHRVTDTQYF. The CDR3 DNA follows: TGCAGTGCTAGAGATCACCACAGGGTGACAGATACGCAGTATTTT.